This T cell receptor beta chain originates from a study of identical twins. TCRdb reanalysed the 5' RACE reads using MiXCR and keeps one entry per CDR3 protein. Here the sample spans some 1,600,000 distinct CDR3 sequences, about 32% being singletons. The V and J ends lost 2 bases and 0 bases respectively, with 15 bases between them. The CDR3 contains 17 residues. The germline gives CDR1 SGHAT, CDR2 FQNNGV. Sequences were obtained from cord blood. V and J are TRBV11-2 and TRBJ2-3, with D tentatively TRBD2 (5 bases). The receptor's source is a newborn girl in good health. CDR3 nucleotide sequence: TGTGCCAGCAGCTTAAGAAGCGGCCGAACTAGCACAGATACGCAGTATTTT. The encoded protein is CASSLRSGRTSTDTQYF. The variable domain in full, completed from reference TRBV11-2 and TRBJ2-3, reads EAGVAQSPRYKIIEKRQSVAFWCNPISGHATLYWYQQILGQGPKLLIQFQNNGVVDDSQLPKDRFSAERLKGVDSTLKIQPAKLEDSAVYLCASSLRSGRTSTDTQYFGPGTRLTVL.